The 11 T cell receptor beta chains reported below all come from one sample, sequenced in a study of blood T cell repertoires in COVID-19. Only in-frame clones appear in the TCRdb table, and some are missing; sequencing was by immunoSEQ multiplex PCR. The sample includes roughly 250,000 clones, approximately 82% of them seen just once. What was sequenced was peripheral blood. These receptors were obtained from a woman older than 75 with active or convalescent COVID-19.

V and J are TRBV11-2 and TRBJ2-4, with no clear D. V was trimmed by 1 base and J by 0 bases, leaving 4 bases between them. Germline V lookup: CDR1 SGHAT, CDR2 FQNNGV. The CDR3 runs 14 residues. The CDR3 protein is CASSLALAKNIQYF. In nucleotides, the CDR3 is TGTGCCAGCAGCTTAGCCCTAGCCAAAAACATTCAGTACTTC.

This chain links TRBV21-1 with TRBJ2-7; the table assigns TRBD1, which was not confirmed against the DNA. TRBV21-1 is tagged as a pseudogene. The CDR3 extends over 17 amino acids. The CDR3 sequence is CASSSNGGTGKHLKQYF. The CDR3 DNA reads TGTGCCAGCAGCTCAAACGGTGGGACAGGGAAGCATTTGAAGCAGTACTTC.

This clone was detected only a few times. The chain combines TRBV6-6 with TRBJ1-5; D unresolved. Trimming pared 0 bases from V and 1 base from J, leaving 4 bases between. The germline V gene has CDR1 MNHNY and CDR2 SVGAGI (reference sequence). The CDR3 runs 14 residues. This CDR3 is CASSYSRSNQPQHF. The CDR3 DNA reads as TGTGCCAGCAGTTACTCGCGGAGCAATCAGCCCCAGCATTTT.

The CDR3 loop is CASSLRTASTDTQYF. The DNA for the CDR3 is TGCGCCAGCAGCTTGAGGACAGCTAGCACAGATACGCAGTATTTT. V is TRBV5-1 and J is TRBJ2-3; TRBD1 is a possible D gene (6 bases). Trimming took 1 base from V and 0 from J, leaving 9 bases between them. The CDR3 loop spans 15 amino acids. Germline CDR1 is SGHRS and CDR2 is YFSETQ. Filled out from reference TRBV5-1 and TRBJ2-3, the complete variable domain reads KAGVTQTPRYLIKTRGQQVTLSCSPISGHRSVSWYQQTPGQGLQFLFEYFSETQRNKGNFPGRFSGRQFSNSRSEMNVSTLELGDSALYLCASSLRTASTDTQYFGPGTRLTVL.

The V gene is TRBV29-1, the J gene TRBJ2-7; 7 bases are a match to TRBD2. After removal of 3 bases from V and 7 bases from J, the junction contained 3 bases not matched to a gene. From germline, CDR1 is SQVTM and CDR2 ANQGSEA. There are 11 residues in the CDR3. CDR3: CSVDGGGEQYF. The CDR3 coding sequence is TGCAGCGTTGATGGGGGGGGAGAGCAGTACTTC.

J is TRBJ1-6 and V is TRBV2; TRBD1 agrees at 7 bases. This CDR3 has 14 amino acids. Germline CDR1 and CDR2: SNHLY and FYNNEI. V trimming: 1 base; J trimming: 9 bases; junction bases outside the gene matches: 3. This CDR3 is CASSEGAGGSPLHF. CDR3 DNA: TGTGCCAGCAGTGAAGGGGCAGGGGGTTCACCCCTCCACTTT.

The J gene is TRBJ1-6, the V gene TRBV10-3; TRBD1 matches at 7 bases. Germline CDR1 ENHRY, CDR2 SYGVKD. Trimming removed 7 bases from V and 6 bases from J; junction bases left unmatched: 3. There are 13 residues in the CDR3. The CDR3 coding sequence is TGTGCCATCAAGGGGGCAGGTAATTCACCCCTCCACTTT. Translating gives CAIKGAGNSPLHF.

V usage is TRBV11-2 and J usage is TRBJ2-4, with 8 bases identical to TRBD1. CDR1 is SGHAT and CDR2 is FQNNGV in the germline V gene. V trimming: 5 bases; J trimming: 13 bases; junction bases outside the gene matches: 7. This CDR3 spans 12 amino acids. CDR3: CASSERDRPQYF. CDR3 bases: TGTGCCAGCAGCGAAAGGGACAGGCCACAGTACTTC.

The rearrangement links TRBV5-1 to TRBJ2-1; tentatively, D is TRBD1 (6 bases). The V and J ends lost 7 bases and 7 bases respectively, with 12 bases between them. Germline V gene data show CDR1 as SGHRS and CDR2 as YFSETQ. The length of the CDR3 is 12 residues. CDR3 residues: CASGVGGNEQFF. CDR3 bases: TGCGCCAGCGGGGTAGGGGGAAATGAGCAGTTCTTC.

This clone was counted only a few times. As DNA, the CDR3 is TGTGCCAGCAGTGTTGACAGGACTAACTATGGCTACACCTTC. It translates to CASSVDRTNYGYTF. The chain combines TRBV2 with TRBJ1-2; D may be TRBD1 (6 bases). CDR1 and CDR2 from the germline V gene are SNHLY and FYNNEI. The germline V and J ends were trimmed by 4 bases and 0 bases, with 9 bases remaining between them. CDR3 size: 14 residues.

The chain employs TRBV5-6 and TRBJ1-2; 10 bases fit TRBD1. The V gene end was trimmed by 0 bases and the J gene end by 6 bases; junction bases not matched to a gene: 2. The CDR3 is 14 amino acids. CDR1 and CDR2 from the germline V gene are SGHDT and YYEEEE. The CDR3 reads CASSLGQGANGYTF. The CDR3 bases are TGTGCCAGCAGCTTGGGACAGGGGGCGAATGGCTACACCTTC.